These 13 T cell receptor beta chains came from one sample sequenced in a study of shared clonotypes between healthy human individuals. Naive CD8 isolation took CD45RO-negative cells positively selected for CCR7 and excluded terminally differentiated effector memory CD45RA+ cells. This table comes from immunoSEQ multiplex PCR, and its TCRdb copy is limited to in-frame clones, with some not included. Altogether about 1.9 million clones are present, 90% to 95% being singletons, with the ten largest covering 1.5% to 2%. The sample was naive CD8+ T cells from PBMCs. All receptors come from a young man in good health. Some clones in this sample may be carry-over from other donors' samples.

The CDR3 here is CASSLGTTKETQYF. The CDR3 DNA reads as TGTGCCAGCAGTTTAGGGACTACCAAAGAGACCCAGTACTTC. The rearrangement uses TRBV27 and TRBJ2-5; 7 nucleotides match TRBD2. This CDR3 is built from 14 residues. Losses at the gene ends were 2 bases for V and 3 bases for J; bases not matched to a gene: 3. Looked up from germline, CDR1 is MNHEY and CDR2 is SMNVEV (reference sequence).

The CDR3 loop reads CASSPGGGSSYEQYF. For the CDR3, the DNA is TGTGCCAGCTCACCAGGGGGCGGGAGCTCCTACGAGCAGTACTTC. The rearrangement uses TRBV18 and TRBJ2-7, with a weak D call TRBD2 (7 bases). The CDR3 sequence is 15 residues long. Between the trimmed V and J ends, which lost 2 bases and 0 bases, there was a span of 11 bases. Germline assignment: CDR1 KGHSH and CDR2 LQKENI.

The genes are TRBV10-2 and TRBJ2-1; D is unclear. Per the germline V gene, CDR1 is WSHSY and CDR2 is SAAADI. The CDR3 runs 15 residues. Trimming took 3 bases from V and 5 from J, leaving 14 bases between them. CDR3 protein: CASSEYRSGDNEQFF. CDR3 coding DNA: TGCGCCAGCAGTGAATATAGATCAGGAGACAATGAGCAGTTCTTC.

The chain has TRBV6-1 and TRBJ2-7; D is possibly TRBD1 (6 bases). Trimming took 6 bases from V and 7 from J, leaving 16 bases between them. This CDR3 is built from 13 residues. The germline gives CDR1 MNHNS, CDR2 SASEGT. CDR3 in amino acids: CASREYRAKEQYF. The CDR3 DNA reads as TGTGCCAGCAGGGAATACAGGGCTAAGGAGCAGTACTTC.

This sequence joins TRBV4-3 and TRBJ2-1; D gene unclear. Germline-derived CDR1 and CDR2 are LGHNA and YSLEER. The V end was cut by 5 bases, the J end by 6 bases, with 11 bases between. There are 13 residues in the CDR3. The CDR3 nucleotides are TGCGCCAGCAGCTCTGGAGCGTTCAATGAGCAGTTCTTC. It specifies CASSSGAFNEQFF.

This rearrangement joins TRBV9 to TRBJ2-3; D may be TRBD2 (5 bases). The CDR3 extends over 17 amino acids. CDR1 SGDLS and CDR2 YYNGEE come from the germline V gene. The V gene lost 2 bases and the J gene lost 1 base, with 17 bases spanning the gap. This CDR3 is CASSVRAARLGTDTQYF. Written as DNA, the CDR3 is TGTGCCAGCAGCGTCAGAGCGGCTCGACTGGGCACAGATACGCAGTATTTT. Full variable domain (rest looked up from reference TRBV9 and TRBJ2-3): DSGVTQTPKHLITATGQRVTLRCSPRSGDLSVYWYQQSLDQGLQFLIQYYNGEERAKGNILERFSAQQFPDLHSELNLSSLELGDSALYFCASSVRAARLGTDTQYFGPGTRLTVL.

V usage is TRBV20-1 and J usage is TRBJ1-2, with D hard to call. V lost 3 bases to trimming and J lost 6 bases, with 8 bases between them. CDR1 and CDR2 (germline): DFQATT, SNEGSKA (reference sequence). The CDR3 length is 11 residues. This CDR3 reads CSARMGHGYTF. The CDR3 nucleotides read TGCAGTGCTAGGATGGGCCATGGCTACACCTTC.

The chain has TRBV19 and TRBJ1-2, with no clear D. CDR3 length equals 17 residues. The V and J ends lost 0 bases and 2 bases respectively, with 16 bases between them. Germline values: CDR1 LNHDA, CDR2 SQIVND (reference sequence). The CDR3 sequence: CASSIDLETRDNYGYTF. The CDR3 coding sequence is TGTGCCAGTAGTATAGATCTTGAGACCCGTGACAACTATGGCTACACCTTC.

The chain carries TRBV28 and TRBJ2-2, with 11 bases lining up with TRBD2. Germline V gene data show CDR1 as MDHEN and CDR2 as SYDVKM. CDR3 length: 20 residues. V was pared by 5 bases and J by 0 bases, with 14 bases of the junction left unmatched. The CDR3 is CASSLPPQRLAGPNTGELFF. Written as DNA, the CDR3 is TGTGCCAGCAGTCTGCCCCCTCAAAGACTAGCGGGGCCGAACACCGGGGAGCTGTTTTTT.

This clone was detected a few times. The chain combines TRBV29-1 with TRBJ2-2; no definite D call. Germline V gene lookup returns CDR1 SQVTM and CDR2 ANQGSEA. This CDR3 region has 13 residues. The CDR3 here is CVSQPANTGELFF. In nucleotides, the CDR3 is TGCGTTAGCCAGCCGGCGAACACCGGGGAGCTGTTTTTT.

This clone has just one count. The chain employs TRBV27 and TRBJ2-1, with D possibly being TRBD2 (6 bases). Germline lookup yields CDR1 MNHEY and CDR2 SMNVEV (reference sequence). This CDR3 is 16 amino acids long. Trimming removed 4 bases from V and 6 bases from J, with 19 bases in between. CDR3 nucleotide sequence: TGTGCCAGCAGTTCCGTTGTCGTACTAGCTCCCAATGAGCAGTTCTTC. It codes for CASSSVVVLAPNEQFF.

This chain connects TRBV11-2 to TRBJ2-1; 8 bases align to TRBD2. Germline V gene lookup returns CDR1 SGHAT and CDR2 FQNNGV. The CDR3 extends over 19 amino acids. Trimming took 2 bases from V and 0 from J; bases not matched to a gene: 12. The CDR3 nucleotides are TGTGCCAGCAGCTTATTGAGAGAATCTAGCGGGCGCTCCTACAATGAGCAGTTCTTC. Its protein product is CASSLLRESSGRSYNEQFF.

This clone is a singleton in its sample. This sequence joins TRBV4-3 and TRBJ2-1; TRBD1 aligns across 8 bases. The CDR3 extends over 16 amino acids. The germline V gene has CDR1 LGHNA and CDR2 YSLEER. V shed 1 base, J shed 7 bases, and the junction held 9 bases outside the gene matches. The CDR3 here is CASSQAPAGGRNEQFF. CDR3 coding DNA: TGCGCCAGCAGCCAAGCCCCGGCAGGGGGCCGTAATGAGCAGTTCTTC.